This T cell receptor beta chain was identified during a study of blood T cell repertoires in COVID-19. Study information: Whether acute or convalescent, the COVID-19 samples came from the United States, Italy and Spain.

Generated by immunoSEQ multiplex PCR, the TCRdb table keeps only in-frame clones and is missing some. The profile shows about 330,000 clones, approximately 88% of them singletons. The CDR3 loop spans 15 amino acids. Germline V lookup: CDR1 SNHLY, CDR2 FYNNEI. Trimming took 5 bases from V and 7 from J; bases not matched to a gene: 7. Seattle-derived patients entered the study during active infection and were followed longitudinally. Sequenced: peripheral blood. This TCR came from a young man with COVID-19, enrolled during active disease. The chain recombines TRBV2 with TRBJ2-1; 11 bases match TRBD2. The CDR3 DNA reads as TGTGCCAGCAGTCCGAGTAGCGGGAGGGGGAATGAGCAGTTCTTC. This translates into CASSPSSGRGNEQFF.